The clone carrying this T cell receptor (beta chain) was picked up many times. The target antigen is unknown. Sample-barcoded 5' priming and a J-beta primer mix drove a second PCR of about 6 to 12 cycles. A tag from a template-switch adaptor with 12 random nucleotides marked each cDNA molecule. Paired-end reads containing CDR3 totaled no fewer than 2.5 million for each sample. TCRdb redid the calling of the 5' RACE reads with MiXCR, one entry per CDR3 protein. Here the sample spans roughly 1,800,000 distinct CDR3 sequences, about 49% being singletons. These data come from a study of blood T cells in healthy people across ages. Study-wide results and caveats: Roughly linear declines in TCR beta diversity per million T cells occurred with age.

At least 5.5 micrograms of total RNA were extracted per sample. V lost 8 bases and J lost 7; bases outside the gene matches: 11. The CDR3 runs 14 residues. Germline lookup yields CDR1 MDHEN and CDR2 SYDVKM. Sequenced input: blood. This TCR came from a woman between 40 and 55 years old in good health. The chain employs TRBV28 and TRBJ2-1; the match to TRBD1 covers 7 bases. CDR3 sequence reads: CASLDRTLWNEQFF. CDR3 DNA sequence: TGTGCCAGCTTGGACAGGACCCTGTGGAATGAGCAGTTCTTC.